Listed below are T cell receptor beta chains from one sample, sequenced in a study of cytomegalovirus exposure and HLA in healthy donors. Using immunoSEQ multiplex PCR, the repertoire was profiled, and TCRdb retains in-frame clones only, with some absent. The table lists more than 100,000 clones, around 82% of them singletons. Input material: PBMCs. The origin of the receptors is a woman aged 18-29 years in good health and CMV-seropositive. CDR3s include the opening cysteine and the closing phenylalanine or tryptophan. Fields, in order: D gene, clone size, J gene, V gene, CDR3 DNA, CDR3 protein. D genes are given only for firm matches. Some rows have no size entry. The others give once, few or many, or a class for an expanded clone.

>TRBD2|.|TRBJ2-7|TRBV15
TGTGCCACCAGCAGAGCCTCTAGCGGGGGGCTCCACGAGCAGTACTTC
CATSRASSGGLHEQYF
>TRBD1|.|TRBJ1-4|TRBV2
TGTGCCAGCTGCCGGGACAGTTATAATGAAAAACTGTTTTTT
CASCRDSYNEKLFF
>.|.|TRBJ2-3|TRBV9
TGTGCCAGCTCAGGGAAGGGCACAGATACGCAGTATTTT
CASSGKGTDTQYF
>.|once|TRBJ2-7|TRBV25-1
TGTGCCAGCAGTGAATGGCCTCCAGGGGTCGAGCAGTACTTC
CASSEWPPGVEQYF
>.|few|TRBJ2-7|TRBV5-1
TGCGCCAGCAGCTTCGTGGAGGGGAGTTACGAGCAGTACTTC
CASSFVEGSYEQYF
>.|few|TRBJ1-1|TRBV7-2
TGTGCCAGCAGCTTAGCGCAGATAATGAACACTGAAGCTTTCTTT
CASSLAQIMNTEAFF
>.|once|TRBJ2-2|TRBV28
TGTGCCAGCAGTTTAGCGACCGGGGAGCTGTTTTTT
CASSLATGELFF
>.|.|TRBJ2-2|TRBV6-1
TGTGCCAGCAGTGGCCTCATGAGGGGGACCGGGGAGCTGTTTTTT
CASSGLMRGTGELFF
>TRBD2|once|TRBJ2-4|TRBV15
TGTGCCACCAGCAGCGGGGTAGCGGGGGGCCTAGCCAAAAAAAACATTCAGTACTTC
CATSSGVAGGLAKKNIQYF
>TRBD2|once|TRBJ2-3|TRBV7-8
TGTGCCAGCAGCTTACGTACCGCGGGGGGGAGTGCTAGCACAGATACGCAGTATTTT
CASSLRTAGGSASTDTQYF
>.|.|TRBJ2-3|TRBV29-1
TGCAGCGTTGGCAACAGGGCCCCCCGCACAGATACGCAGTATTTT
CSVGNRAPRTDTQYF
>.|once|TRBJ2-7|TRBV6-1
TGTGCCAGCCGCCTTAGTGGCTACGAGCAGTACTTC
CASRLSGYEQYF
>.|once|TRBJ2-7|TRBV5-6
TGTGCCAGCAGCTTGCTCCGGAGGGTTTCTTACGAGCAGTACTTC
CASSLLRRVSYEQYF
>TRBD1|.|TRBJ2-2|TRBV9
TGTGCCAGCAGCGCAGAGGGACAGGACACCGGGGAGCTGTTTTTT
CASSAEGQDTGELFF
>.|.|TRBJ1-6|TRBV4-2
TGTGCCAGCAGCCAAGGCGGGGGCTCCTATAATTCACCCCTCCACTTT
CASSQGGGSYNSPLHF
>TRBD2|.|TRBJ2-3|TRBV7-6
TGTGCCAGCAGCTTATTGACTAGCGGGGGCACAGATACGCAGTATTTT
CASSLLTSGGTDTQYF
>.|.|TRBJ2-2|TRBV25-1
TGTGCCAGCAGGAAGCAAATCTCCGGGGAGCTGTTTTTT
CASRKQISGELFF
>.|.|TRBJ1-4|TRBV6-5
TGTGCCAGCAGTTACCGGGGGAAGGGGGAAAAACTGTTTTTT
CASSYRGKGEKLFF
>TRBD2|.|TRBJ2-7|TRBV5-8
TGTGCCAGCAGCTTACGGCGGGGGAGGTACGAGCAGTACTTC
CASSLRRGRYEQYF
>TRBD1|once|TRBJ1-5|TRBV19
TGTGCCAGTAGTCTTAGACAGGGGGCAAATCAGCCCCAGCATTTT
CASSLRQGANQPQHF
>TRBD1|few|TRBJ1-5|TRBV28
TGTGCCAGCAGGCTACAGGGGCTCGGCAGTCAGCCCCAGCATTTT
CASRLQGLGSQPQHF
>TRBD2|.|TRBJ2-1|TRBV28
TGTGCCAGCAGTTTACCTAGCGGGGGCTCCTACAATGAGCAGTTCTTC
CASSLPSGGSYNEQFF
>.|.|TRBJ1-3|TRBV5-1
TGCGCCAGCAGGCTTCAGGGGAACTCTGGAAACACCATATATTTT
CASRLQGNSGNTIYF
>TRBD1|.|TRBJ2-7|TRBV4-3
TGCGCCAGCAGCCAAGATGGACAGGGGTCTAACGAGCAGTACTTC
CASSQDGQGSNEQYF
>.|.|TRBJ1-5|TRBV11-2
TGTGCCAGCAGCTTAGATCAGTGGCAGCCCCAGCATTTT
CASSLDQWQPQHF
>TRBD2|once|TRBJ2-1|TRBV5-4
TGTGCCAGCAGCTTGAGGCTAGCGGGGGGGGATGAGCAGTTCTTC
CASSLRLAGGDEQFF
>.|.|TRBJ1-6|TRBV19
TGTGCCAGTAGTAGAGGAGGTGCCTATAATTCACCCCTCCACTTT
CASSRGGAYNSPLHF
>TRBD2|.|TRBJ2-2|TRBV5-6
TGTGCCAGCAGCTTGGTCCGCGGGAGGGCCTTGGACTGGGAGCTGTTTTTT
CASSLVRGRALDWELFF
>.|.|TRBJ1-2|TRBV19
TGTGCCACCGAGTGGAAGGGGAACTATGGCTACACCTTC
CATEWKGNYGYTF
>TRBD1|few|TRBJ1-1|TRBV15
TGTGCCACCAGCAAGCCGGGACAGGGGTATGCTTTCTTT
CATSKPGQGYAFF
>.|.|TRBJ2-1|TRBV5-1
TGCGCCAGCAGCTTGGAGCTAGTCTACAATGAGCAGTTCTTC
CASSLELVYNEQFF
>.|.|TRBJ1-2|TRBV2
TGTGCCAGCACTAATAGGGGTAATGGCTACACCTTC
CASTNRGNGYTF
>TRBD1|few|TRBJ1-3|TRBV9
TGTGCCAGCAGCGTAGCTCGGGACAGGGTTCGCACTGGAAACACCATATATTTT
CASSVARDRVRTGNTIYF
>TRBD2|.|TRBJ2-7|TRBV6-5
TGTGCCAGCAGTAAGGCGGGGGAAATCTACGAGCAGTACTTC
CASSKAGEIYEQYF
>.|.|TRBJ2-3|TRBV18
TGTGCCAGCTCATCGAGCCTCGATACGCAGTATTTT
CASSSSLDTQYF
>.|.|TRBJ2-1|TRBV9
TGTGCCAGCACCCTTGGAGGGGGCAAGTACAATGAGCAGTTCTTC
CASTLGGGKYNEQFF
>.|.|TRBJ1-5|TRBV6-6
TGTGCCAGCAGTTCCCAGGGGAGTGTGGGCAATCAGCCCCAGCATTTT
CASSSQGSVGNQPQHF
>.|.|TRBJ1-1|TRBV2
TGTGCCAGCAACATCGACAGACGGAACACTGGAGCTTTCTTT
CASNIDRRNTGAFF
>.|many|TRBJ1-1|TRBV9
TGTGCCAGCAGCGTAGCGGGGATGAACACTGAAGCTTTCTTT
CASSVAGMNTEAFF
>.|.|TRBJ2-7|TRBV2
TGTGCCAGCAGTGAGTACAGAGCCTACGAGCAGTACTTC
CASSEYRAYEQYF
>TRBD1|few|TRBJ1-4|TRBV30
TGTGCCTGGAGCGGACAGGGGACTAATGAAAAACTGTTTTTT
CAWSGQGTNEKLFF
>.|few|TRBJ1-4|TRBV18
TGTGCCAGCTCGCGTGACAGGAATGAAAAACTGTTTTTT
CASSRDRNEKLFF
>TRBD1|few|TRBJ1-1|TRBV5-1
TGCGCCAGCAGCGCCGACAGGGTATTAAACACTGAAGCTTTCTTT
CASSADRVLNTEAFF
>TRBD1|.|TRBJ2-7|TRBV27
TGTGCCAGCAAGAAGGGGGCGCGGATCTACGAGCAGTACTTC
CASKKGARIYEQYF
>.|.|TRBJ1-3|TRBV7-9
TGTGCCAGCAGCCAGACAGGCATCGGAGAAAACACCATATATTTT
CASSQTGIGENTIYF
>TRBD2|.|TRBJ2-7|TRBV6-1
TGTGCCAGCCTTAATACCGGGACTAGCGTCGAGCAGTACTTC
CASLNTGTSVEQYF
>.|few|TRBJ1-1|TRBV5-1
TGCGCCAGCCGGCAGACTACAATGAACACTGAAGCTTTCTTT
CASRQTTMNTEAFF
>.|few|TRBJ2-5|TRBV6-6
TGTGCAAGCCGAGGGAAGGAGACCCAGTACTTC
CASRGKETQYF
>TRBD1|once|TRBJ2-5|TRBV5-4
TGTGCCAGCAGCTTTGGACAGGGGAAAAAACAAGAGACCCAGTACTTC
CASSFGQGKKQETQYF
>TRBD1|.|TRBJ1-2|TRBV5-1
TGCGCCAGCAGGGCCGGGACAGGGCTTGGCTACACCTTC
CASRAGTGLGYTF
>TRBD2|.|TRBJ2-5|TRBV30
TGTGCCTGGAGTCCGTTAGCGGGAAGGGAGACCCAGTACTTC
CAWSPLAGRETQYF
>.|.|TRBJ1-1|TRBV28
TGTGCCAGCAGGGATTTGGTGGGAGATGAAGCTTTCTTT
CASRDLVGDEAFF
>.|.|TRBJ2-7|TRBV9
TGTGCCAGCAGCGTAGCTGCAGGGGAAGAGCAGTACTTC
CASSVAAGEEQYF